The 17 T cell receptor beta chains below were found in one sample sequenced in a study of cytomegalovirus exposure and HLA in healthy donors. It was with 60 Vbeta and 13 Jbeta primers that the PCR ran. TCRdb's table, derived via immunoSEQ multiplex PCR, lists solely in-frame clones and lacks some. The sample consists of approximately 110,000 clones, under 80% of them appearing once. The sample taken for sequencing was PBMCs. The receptors come from a woman aged 50 to 60 in good health and CMV-seropositive.

In this sample, this clone turned up once. This chain connects TRBV5-6 to TRBJ2-2, with D possibly matching TRBD1 (6 bases). From germline, CDR1 is SGHDT and CDR2 YYEEEE. The CDR3 is 14 residues long. V lost 0 bases to trimming and J lost 5 bases, with 8 bases between them. For the CDR3, the DNA is TGTGCCAGCAGCTTGGAAAGGGGGACCGGGGAGCTGTTTTTT. Residues: CASSLERGTGELFF.

This clone was recorded a few times. V is TRBV9 and J is TRBJ2-1; 8 bases fit TRBD1. V gave up 0 bases and J gave up 6 bases; unmatched junction bases: 2. The CDR3 is 14 residues long. The germline V gene has CDR1 SGDLS and CDR2 YYNGEE. The CDR3 loop is CASSVAGGVNEQFF. The CDR3 coding sequence is TGTGCCAGCAGCGTAGCAGGGGGCGTCAATGAGCAGTTCTTC.

This clone was seen once. The J gene is TRBJ1-1, the V gene TRBV2, with TRBD1 matching over 11 bases. J lost 3 bases, V lost 6 bases, and 12 bases had no gene match. The germline CDR1 and CDR2 sequences are SNHLY and FYNNEI. The CDR3 loop spans 17 amino acids. The DNA for the CDR3 is TGTGCCAGCAGCCCAAGGTGGGACAGGGGGAGACACACTGAAGCTTTCTTT. This encodes CASSPRWDRGRHTEAFF.

The rearrangement uses TRBV9 and TRBJ2-3, with a tentative D call TRBD2 (6 bases). Looked up from germline, CDR1 is SGDLS and CDR2 is YYNGEE. CDR3 length: 15 residues. Trimming left V 0 bases short and J 4 bases short, with 12 bases between. This CDR3 is CASSVVGGVSDTQYF. The CDR3, as DNA: TGTGCCAGCAGCGTAGTAGGAGGGGTCTCAGATACGCAGTATTTT.

The V and J genes are TRBV19 and TRBJ1-6; D might be TRBD1 (5 bases). This CDR3 has 15 residues. CDR1 and CDR2 from the germline V gene are LNHDA and SQIVND (reference sequence). The V end was cut by 6 bases, the J end by 0 bases, with 9 bases between. The CDR3 reads CASSSQDSYNSPLHF. The CDR3 DNA reads as TGTGCCAGTAGCTCACAGGACTCCTATAATTCACCCCTCCACTTT. Full variable domain (missing parts from reference TRBV19 and TRBJ1-6): DGGITQSPKYLFRKEGQNVTLSCEQNLNHDAMYWYRQDPGQGLRLIYYSQIVNDFQKGDIAEGYSVSREKKESFPLTVTSAQKNPTAFYLCASSSQDSYNSPLHFGNGTRLTVT.

J is TRBJ2-1 and V is TRBV6-5; D perhaps matches TRBD1 (5 bases). This CDR3 comprises 13 residues. Germline V lookup: CDR1 MNHEY, CDR2 SVGAGI. The V end was cut by 0 bases, the J end by 7 bases, with 7 bases between. The DNA for the CDR3 is TGTGCCAGCAGTTACTCCCAGGGAAATGAGCAGTTCTTC. Its translation: CASSYSQGNEQFF.

This chain connects TRBV9 to TRBJ2-4, with a tentative D call TRBD1 (6 bases). Germline CDR1 reads SGDLS; CDR2 reads YYNGEE. V shed 1 base and J shed 12 bases, with 14 bases lying between them. CDR3 length: 13 amino acids. CDR3 bases: TGTGCCAGCAGCGTAAACAGTGAGGACAGTCAGTACTTC. Translation gives CASSVNSEDSQYF. Supplemented by reference TRBV9 and TRBJ2-4, the full variable domain reads DSGVTQTPKHLITATGQRVTLRCSPRSGDLSVYWYQQSLDQGLQFLIQYYNGEERAKGNILERFSAQQFPDLHSELNLSSLELGDSALYFCASSVNSEDSQYFGAGTRLSVL.

The V call is TRBV7-3, the J call TRBJ2-2; 9 bases are a match to TRBD2. Germline V CDR1 and CDR2: SGHTA, FQGTGA. The CDR3 extends over 16 amino acids. V was pared by 1 base and J by 8 bases, with 8 bases of the junction left unmatched. The CDR3 DNA reads as TGTGCCAGCAGCTTAAATAGCGGGGGAGTAGGAGGGGAGCTGTTTTTT. It codes for CASSLNSGGVGGELFF.

The V and J genes are TRBV6-5 and TRBJ1-1; TRBD1 is a possible D gene (5 bases). Germline CDR1 MNHEY, CDR2 SVGAGI. V was cut by 6 bases and J by 1 base, with 6 bases left in between. The CDR3 runs to 12 residues. CDR3: CASRRGNTEAFF. The CDR3 region has the DNA TGTGCCAGCAGAAGGGGGAACACTGAAGCTTTCTTT.

This chain links TRBV19 with TRBJ2-3; 11 bases are a match to TRBD2. The CDR3 extends over 16 amino acids. Per the germline V gene, CDR1 is LNHDA and CDR2 is SQIVND (reference sequence). V gave up 5 bases and J gave up 2 bases; unmatched junction bases: 6. CDR3 protein: CASSPRLAGFTDTQYF. The CDR3 region has the DNA TGTGCCAGTAGTCCCAGACTAGCGGGATTCACAGATACGCAGTATTTT. Variable domain in full (rest from reference TRBV19 and TRBJ2-3): DGGITQSPKYLFRKEGQNVTLSCEQNLNHDAMYWYRQDPGQGLRLIYYSQIVNDFQKGDIAEGYSVSREKKESFPLTVTSAQKNPTAFYLCASSPRLAGFTDTQYFGPGTRLTVL.

This clone came up once. V usage is TRBV5-1 and J usage is TRBJ2-7, with 8 bases identical to TRBD2. The V gene end was trimmed by 0 bases and the J gene end by 3 bases; junction bases not matched to a gene: 5. The germline gives CDR1 SGHRS, CDR2 YFSETQ. The CDR3 is made up of 15 amino acids. CDR3 nucleotide sequence: TGCGCCAGCAGCTTGGTTAGCGGGGAATTCTACGAGCAGTACTTC. Amino acid sequence: CASSLVSGEFYEQYF. The full variable domain, with the rest looked up from reference TRBV5-1 and TRBJ2-7, is KAGVTQTPRYLIKTRGQQVTLSCSPISGHRSVSWYQQTPGQGLQFLFEYFSETQRNKGNFPGRFSGRQFSNSRSEMNVSTLELGDSALYLCASSLVSGEFYEQYFGPGTRLTVT.

In this sample, this clone turned up once. V usage is TRBV19 and J usage is TRBJ2-6, with 7 bases that match TRBD1. Germline-derived CDR1 and CDR2 are LNHDA and SQIVND (reference sequence). The CDR3 contains 17 residues. The V segment lost 4 bases and the J segment 0 bases; nucleotides outside the gene matches: 6. The CDR3 DNA follows: TGTGCCAGTAGTACCCCGACAGGGCTCTCTGGGGCCAACGTCCTGACTTTC. It yields the protein CASSTPTGLSGANVLTF. The full variable domain, with the rest looked up from reference TRBV19 and TRBJ2-6, is DGGITQSPKYLFRKEGQNVTLSCEQNLNHDAMYWYRQDPGQGLRLIYYSQIVNDFQKGDIAEGYSVSREKKESFPLTVTSAQKNPTAFYLCASSTPTGLSGANVLTFGAGSRLTVL.

V is TRBV19 and J is TRBJ1-3; 7 bases map to TRBD1. Germline CDR1 reads LNHDA; CDR2 reads SQIVND (reference sequence). There are 17 residues in the CDR3. The J segment lost 3 bases and the V segment lost 9 bases, leaving 17 bases of the junction unmatched. For the CDR3, the DNA is TGTGCCAGCTCTCGTCGAGCAGTAACAGGGGATGGAAACACCATATATTTT. It translates to CASSRRAVTGDGNTIYF.

The chain joins TRBV19 to TRBJ1-1; D is ambiguous. V lost 8 bases and J 7 bases, leaving 11 bases between the germline ends. CDR1 is LNHDA, CDR2 SQIVND, per germline (reference sequence). The CDR3 extends over 11 amino acids. The CDR3 bases are TGTGCCAGTGGTGCAGAACATGAAGCTTTCTTT. The encoded protein is CASGAEHEAFF.

CDR3 DNA sequence: TGTGCCAGCATCCAGACTAGTTTTCAAGAGACCCAGTACTTC. Protein product: CASIQTSFQETQYF. This chain uses TRBV6-1 with TRBJ2-5; D perhaps matches TRBD2 (6 bases). This CDR3 comprises 14 residues. V gave up 7 bases and J gave up 2 bases, with 14 bases separating them. Germline CDR1 is MNHNS and CDR2 is SASEGT.

The V call is TRBV5-4, the J call TRBJ2-5; a weak D match, TRBD2 (6 bases). Germline V CDR1 and CDR2: SGHNT, YYREEE (reference sequence). Trimming took off 3 bases at V and 2 bases at J, with 20 bases between the two ends. CDR3 length: 17 residues. The CDR3 spells CASSSGKLATPQETQYF. CDR3 coding DNA: TGTGCCAGCAGCTCAGGCAAACTAGCTACCCCTCAAGAGACCCAGTACTTC.

The chain has TRBV7-3 and TRBJ2-1; D might be TRBD2 (6 bases). The V gene's germline CDR1 is SGHTA and CDR2 FQGTGA. The CDR3 totals 17 residues. Between the trimmed V and J ends, which lost 5 bases and 8 bases, there was a span of 25 bases. This CDR3 is CASSPSFSGNSAHEQFF. CDR3 nucleotides: TGTGCCAGCAGCCCCTCCTTTAGCGGAAATTCCGCCCATGAGCAGTTCTTC.